This T cell receptor (beta chain) was retrieved from a study of cytomegalovirus exposure and HLA in healthy donors. The study ran its PCR with 60 Vbeta and 13 Jbeta primers. TCRdb's table, derived via immunoSEQ multiplex PCR, lists solely in-frame clones and lacks some. The top ten hold about 2% of the sample, which has 100,000 or so clones, just under 75% seen once. The sequence was collected from a human donor in good health. The sequencing input was PBMCs.

The CDR3 nucleotides are TGCGCCAGCAGTGAGGTATTGGGGGAGGCTGAAGCTTTCTTT. This translates into CASSEVLGEAEAFF. V is TRBV10-2 and J is TRBJ1-1; D might be TRBD1 (5 bases). V shed 2 bases and J shed 6 bases, with 13 bases lying between them. Germline V gene sequence: CDR1 WSHSY, CDR2 SAAADI. This CDR3 region has 14 residues.